The T cell receptor beta chain described here comes from a study of cytomegalovirus exposure and HLA in healthy donors. In the study overall: Drawn from HLA-typed donors, roughly 87 million unique TCRs were held in an early data release.

Study-wide results and limits: Accurate prediction of most subjects' HLA-A and HLA-B alleles from TCR beta sequences was reported. Under in vitro conditions, three CMV-associated chains were confirmed as specific for CMV antigens. It was reported that the classifier diagnosed cytomegalovirus status with high specificity and sensitivity in both the original and validation cohorts.

The CDR3 has 14 residues. Germline V gives CDR1 MNHNS, CDR2 SASEGT. V shed 4 bases and J 5 bases; nucleotides not matched to a gene: 7. About this clone: The antigen is not known.

Primers for the PCR totalled 60 Vbeta and 13 Jbeta. Only in-frame clones appear in the TCRdb table, and some are missing; sequencing was by immunoSEQ multiplex PCR. The table includes about 130,000 clones, 65% to 85% detected once. V is TRBV6-1 and J is TRBJ1-1; the match to TRBD1 covers 7 bases. Sequenced input: PBMCs. The sequence was obtained from a boy under 18 in good health and CMV-seronegative. The CDR3 DNA reads as TGTGCCAGCAGTGGGCCCCGACAGGGTACTGAAGCTTTCTTT. It encodes CASSGPRQGTEAFF.